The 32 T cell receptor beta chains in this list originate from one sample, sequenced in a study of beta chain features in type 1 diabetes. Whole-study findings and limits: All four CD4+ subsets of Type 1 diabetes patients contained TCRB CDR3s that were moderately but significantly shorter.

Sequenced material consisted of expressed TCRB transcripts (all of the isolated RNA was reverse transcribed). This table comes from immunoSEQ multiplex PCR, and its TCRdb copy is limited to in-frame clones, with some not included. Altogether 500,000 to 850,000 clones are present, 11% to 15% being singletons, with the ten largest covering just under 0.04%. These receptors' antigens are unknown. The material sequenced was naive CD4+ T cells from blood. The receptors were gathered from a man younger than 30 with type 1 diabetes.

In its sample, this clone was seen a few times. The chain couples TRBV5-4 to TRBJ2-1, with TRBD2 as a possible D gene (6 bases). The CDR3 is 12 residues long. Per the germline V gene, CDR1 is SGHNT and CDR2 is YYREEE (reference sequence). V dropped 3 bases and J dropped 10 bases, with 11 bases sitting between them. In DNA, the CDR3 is TGTGCCAGCAGCTCCCCCGGGGGAGAGCAGTTCTTC. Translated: CASSSPGGEQFF.

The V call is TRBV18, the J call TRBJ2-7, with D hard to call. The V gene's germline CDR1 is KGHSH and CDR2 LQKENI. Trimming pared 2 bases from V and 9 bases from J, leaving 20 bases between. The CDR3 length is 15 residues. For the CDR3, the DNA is TGTGCCAGCTCACCAGATCGGAGCCCTAGTACGCGGCAGTACTTC. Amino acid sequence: CASSPDRSPSTRQYF.

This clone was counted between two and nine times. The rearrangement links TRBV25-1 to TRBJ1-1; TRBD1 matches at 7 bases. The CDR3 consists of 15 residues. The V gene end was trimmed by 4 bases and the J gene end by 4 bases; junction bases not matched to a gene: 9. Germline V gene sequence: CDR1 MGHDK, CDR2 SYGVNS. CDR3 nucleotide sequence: TGTGCCAGCAGTGGGCCCATCCAGGGGGGCACTGAAGCTTTCTTT. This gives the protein CASSGPIQGGTEAFF.

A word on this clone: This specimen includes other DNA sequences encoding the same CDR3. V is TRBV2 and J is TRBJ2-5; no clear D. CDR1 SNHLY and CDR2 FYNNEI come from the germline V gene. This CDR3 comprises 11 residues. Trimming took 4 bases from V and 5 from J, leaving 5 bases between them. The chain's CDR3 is CASSVRETQYF. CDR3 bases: TGTGCCAGCAGTGTCAGGGAGACCCAGTACTTC.

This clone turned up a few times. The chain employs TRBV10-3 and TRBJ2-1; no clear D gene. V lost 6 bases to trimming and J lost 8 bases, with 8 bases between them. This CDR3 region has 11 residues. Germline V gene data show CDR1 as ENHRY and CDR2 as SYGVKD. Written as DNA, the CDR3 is TGTGCCATCAGAACCATGGATGAGCAGTTCTTC. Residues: CAIRTMDEQFF.

Here the CDR3 DNA reads TGTGCCATCAGTGAGGGGGTTGACTATGGCTACACCTTC. It codes for CAISEGVDYGYTF. The J gene is TRBJ1-2, the V gene TRBV10-3; D not resolved. Germline-derived CDR1 and CDR2 are ENHRY and SYGVKD. The CDR3 sequence is 13 residues long. V was pared by 2 bases and J by 3 bases, with 7 bases between.

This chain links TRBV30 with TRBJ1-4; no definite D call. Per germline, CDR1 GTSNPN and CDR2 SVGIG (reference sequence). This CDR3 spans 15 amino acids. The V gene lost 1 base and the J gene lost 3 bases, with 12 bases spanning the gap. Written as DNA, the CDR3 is TGTGCCTGGAGTGGTCTGGACGAGGCTAATGAAAAACTGTTTTTT. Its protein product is CAWSGLDEANEKLFF. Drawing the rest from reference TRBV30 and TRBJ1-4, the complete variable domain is SQTIHQWPATLVQPVGSPLSLECTVEGTSNPNLYWYRQAAGRGLQLLFYSVGIGQISSEVPQNLSASRPQDRQFILSSKKLLLSDSGFYLCAWSGLDEANEKLFFGSGTQLSVL.

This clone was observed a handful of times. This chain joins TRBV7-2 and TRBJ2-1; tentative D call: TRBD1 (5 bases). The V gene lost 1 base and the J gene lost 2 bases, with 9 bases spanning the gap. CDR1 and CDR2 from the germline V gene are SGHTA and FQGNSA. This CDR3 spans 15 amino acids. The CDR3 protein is CASSLGWGTYNEQFF. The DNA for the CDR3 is TGTGCCAGCAGCTTAGGGTGGGGCACCTACAATGAGCAGTTCTTC.

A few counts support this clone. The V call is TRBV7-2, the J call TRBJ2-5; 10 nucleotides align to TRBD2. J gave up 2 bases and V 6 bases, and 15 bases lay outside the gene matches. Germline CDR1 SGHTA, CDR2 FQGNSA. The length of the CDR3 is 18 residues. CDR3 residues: CASSPSVGAGGKQETQYF. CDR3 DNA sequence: TGTGCCAGCAGTCCCTCGGTGGGAGCGGGAGGGAAACAAGAGACCCAGTACTTC.

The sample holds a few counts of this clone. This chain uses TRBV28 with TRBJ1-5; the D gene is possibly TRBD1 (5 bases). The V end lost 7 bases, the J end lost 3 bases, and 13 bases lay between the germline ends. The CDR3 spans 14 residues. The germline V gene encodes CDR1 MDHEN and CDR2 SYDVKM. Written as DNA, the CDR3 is TGTGCCAGCACCTGGGGCGTCACCAATCAGCCCCAGCATTTT. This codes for CASTWGVTNQPQHF.

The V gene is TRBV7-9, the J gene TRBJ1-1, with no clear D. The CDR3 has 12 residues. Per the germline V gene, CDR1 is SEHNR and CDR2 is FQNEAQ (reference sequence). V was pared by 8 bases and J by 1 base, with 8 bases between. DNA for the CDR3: TGTGCCAGCGTCCTGACGAACACTGAAGCTTTCTTT. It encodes CASVLTNTEAFF.

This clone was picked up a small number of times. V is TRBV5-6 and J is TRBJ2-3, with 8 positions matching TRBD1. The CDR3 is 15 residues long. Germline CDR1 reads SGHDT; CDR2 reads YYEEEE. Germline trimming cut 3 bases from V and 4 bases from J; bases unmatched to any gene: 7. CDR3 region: CASSSRTGWPDTQYF. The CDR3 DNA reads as TGTGCCAGCAGCTCGAGGACAGGGTGGCCAGATACGCAGTATTTT. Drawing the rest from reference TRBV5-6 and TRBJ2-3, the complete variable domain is DAGVTQSPTHLIKTRGQQVTLRCSPKSGHDTVSWYQQALGQGPQFIFQYYEEEERQRGNFPDRFSGHQFPNYSSELNVNALLLGDSALYLCASSSRTGWPDTQYFGPGTRLTVL.

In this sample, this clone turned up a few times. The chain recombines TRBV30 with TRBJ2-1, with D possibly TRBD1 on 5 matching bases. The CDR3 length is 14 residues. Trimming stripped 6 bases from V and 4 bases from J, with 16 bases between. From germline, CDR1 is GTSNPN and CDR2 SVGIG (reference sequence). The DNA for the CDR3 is TGTGCCTGTTCTGGATGGGGCCTATACAATGAGCAGTTCTTC. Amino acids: CACSGWGLYNEQFF.

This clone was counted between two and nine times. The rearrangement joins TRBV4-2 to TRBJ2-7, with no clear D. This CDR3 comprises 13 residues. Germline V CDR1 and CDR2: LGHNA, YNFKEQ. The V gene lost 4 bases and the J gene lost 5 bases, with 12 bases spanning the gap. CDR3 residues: CASSPDARNEQYF. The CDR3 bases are TGTGCCAGCAGCCCCGACGCTAGGAACGAGCAGTACTTC.

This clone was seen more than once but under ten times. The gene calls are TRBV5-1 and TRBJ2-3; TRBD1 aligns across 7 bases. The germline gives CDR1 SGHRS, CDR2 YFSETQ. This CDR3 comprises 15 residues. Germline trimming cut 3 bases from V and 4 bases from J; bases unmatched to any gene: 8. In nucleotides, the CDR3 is TGCGCCAGCAGCTCCCGGGACAGTGCAGCAGATACGCAGTATTTT. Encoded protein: CASSSRDSAADTQYF. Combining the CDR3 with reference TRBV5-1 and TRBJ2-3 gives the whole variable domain KAGVTQTPRYLIKTRGQQVTLSCSPISGHRSVSWYQQTPGQGLQFLFEYFSETQRNKGNFPGRFSGRQFSNSRSEMNVSTLELGDSALYLCASSSRDSAADTQYFGPGTRLTVL.

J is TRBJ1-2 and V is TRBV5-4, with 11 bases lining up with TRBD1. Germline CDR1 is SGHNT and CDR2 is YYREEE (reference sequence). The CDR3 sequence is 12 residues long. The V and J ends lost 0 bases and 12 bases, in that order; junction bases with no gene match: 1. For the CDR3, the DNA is TGTGCCAGCAGCTTGGAGGGACAGGGGGACACCTTC. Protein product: CASSLEGQGDTF.

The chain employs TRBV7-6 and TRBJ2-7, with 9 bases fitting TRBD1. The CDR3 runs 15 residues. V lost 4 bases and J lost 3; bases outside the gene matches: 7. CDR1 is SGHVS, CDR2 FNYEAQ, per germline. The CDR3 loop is CASSSPGQGLYEQYF. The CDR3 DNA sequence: TGTGCCAGCAGCTCCCCGGGACAGGGTCTCTACGAGCAGTACTTC. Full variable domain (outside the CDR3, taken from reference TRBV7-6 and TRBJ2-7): GAGVSQSPRYKVTKRGQDVALRCDPISGHVSLYWYRQALGQGPEFLTYFNYEAQQDKSGLPNDRFSAERPEGSISTLTIQRTEQRDSAMYRCASSSPGQGLYEQYFGPGTRLTVT.

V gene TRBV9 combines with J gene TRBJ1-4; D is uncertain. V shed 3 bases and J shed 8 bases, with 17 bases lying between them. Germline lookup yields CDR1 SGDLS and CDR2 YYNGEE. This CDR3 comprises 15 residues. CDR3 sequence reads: CASSASADPWEKLFF. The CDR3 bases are TGTGCCAGCAGCGCGTCCGCGGACCCTTGGGAAAAACTGTTTTTT.

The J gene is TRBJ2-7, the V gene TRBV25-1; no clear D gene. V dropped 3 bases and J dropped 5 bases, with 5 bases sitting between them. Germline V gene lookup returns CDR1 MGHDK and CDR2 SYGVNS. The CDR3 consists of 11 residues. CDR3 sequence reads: CASSDLDEQYF. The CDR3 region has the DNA TGTGCCAGCAGTGACCTGGACGAGCAGTACTTC.

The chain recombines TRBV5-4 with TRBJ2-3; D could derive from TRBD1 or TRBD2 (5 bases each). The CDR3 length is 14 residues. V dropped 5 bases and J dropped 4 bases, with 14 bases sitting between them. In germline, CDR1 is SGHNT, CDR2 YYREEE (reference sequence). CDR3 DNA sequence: TGTGCCAGCAGTGGCCGCGAGGGGTCAGATACGCAGTATTTT. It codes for CASSGREGSDTQYF.

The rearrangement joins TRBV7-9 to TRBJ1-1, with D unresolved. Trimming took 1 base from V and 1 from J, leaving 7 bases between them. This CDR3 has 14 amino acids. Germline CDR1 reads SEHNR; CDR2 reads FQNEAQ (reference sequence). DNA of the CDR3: TGTGCCAGCAGCTTAGGGATGGGGAACACTGAAGCTTTCTTT. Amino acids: CASSLGMGNTEAFF.

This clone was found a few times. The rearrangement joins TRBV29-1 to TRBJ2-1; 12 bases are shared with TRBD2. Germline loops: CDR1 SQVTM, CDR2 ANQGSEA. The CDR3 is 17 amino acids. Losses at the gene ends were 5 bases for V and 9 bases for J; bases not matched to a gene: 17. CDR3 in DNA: TGCAGCGTTTCCCTTTTGTCTAGCGGGGGGGCATACGGTGAGCAGTTCTTC. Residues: CSVSLLSSGGAYGEQFF.

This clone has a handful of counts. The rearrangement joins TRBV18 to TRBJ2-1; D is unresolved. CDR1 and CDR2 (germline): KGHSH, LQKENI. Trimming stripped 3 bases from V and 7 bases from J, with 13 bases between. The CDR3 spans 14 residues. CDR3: CASSPVVSRNEQFF. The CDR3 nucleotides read TGTGCCAGCTCACCGGTTGTTTCGAGAAATGAGCAGTTCTTC.

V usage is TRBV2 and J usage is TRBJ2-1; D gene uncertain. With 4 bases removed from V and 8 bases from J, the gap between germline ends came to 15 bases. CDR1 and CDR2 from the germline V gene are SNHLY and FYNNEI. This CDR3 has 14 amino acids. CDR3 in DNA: TGTGCCAGCAGTGTAGAATCGGGCCCCCATGAGCAGTTCTTC. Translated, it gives CASSVESGPHEQFF.

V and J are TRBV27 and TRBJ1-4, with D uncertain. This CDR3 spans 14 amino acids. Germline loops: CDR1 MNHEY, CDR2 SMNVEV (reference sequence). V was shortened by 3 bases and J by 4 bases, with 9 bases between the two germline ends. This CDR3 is CASSLDGINEKLFF. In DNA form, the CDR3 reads TGTGCCAGCAGTTTGGACGGCATTAATGAAAAACTGTTTTTT.

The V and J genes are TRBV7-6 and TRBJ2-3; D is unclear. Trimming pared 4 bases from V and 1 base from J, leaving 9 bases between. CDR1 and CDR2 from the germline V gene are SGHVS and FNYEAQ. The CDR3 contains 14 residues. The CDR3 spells CASSSGGRTDTQYF. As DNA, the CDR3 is TGTGCCAGCAGCTCCGGCGGCCGCACAGATACGCAGTATTTT.

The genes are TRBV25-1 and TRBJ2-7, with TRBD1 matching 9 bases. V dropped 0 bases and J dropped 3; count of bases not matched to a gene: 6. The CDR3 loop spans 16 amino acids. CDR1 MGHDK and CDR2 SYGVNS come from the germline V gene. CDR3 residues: CASSEYTGGFGYEQYF. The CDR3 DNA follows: TGTGCCAGCAGTGAATATACAGGGGGCTTTGGCTACGAGCAGTACTTC.

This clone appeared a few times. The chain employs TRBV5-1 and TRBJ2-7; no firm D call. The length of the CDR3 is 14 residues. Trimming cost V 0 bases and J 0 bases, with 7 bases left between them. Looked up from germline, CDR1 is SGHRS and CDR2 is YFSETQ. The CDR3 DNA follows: TGCGCCAGCAGCTTGGAGACAACCTCCTACGAGCAGTACTTC. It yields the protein CASSLETTSYEQYF. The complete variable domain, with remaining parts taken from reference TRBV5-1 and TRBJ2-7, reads KAGVTQTPRYLIKTRGQQVTLSCSPISGHRSVSWYQQTPGQGLQFLFEYFSETQRNKGNFPGRFSGRQFSNSRSEMNVSTLELGDSALYLCASSLETTSYEQYFGPGTRLTVT.

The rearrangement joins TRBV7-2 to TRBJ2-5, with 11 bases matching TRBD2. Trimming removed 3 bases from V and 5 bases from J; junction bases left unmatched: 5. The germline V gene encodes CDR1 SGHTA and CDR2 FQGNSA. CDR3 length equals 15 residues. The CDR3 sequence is CASSLASGGWETQYF. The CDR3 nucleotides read TGTGCCAGCAGCTTGGCTAGCGGGGGGTGGGAGACCCAGTACTTC.

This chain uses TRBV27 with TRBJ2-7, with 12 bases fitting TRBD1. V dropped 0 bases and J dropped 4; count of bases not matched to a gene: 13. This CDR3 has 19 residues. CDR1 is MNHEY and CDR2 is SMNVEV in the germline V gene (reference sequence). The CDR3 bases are TGTGCCAGCAGTTTATCAGTGGGACAGGGGGCGCGAGGGTCTTACGAGCAGTACTTC. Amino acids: CASSLSVGQGARGSYEQYF.

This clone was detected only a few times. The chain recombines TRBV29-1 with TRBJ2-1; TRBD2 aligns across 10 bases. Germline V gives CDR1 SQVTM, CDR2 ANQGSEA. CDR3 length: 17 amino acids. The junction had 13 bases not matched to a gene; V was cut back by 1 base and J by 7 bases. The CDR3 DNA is TGCAGCGTTGAAGGACTAGCGGGCTTCACTAGGAGGAATGAGCAGTTCTTC. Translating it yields CSVEGLAGFTRRNEQFF.

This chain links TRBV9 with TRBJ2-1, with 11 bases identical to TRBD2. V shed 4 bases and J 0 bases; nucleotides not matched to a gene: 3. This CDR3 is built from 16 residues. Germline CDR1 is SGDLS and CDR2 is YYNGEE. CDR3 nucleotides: TGTGCCAGCAGCCGACTAGCGGGGAGCTCCTACAATGAGCAGTTCTTC. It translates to CASSRLAGSSYNEQFF.